This is a list of T cell receptor beta chains from one sample in a study of T cells in localized non-small cell lung cancer. Generated by immunoSEQ multiplex PCR, the TCRdb table keeps only in-frame clones and is missing some. The table has approximately 3,000 clones, around 27% seen once. Sequences were derived from normal lung tissue next to the tumor, sampled before any cancer treatment. These TCRs come from a female donor aged 60 or older with stage I squamous cell lung carcinoma. CDR3s include the opening cysteine and the closing phenylalanine or tryptophan. Expanded clones are given a class, and other clones once, few, many or no size at all.

>TRBV28|13|NA|TRBJ2-7
CASITAGGYEQYF
>TRBV10-2|14|NA|TRBJ2-1
CASSEFGTSNEQFF
>TRBV11-3|16|few|TRBJ1-5
CASSTPLSGNNQPQHF
>TRBV29-1|16|NA|TRBJ2-1
CSVEGNRASSYNEQFF
>TRBV6-7|13|few|TRBJ2-7
CASSEARAREQYF
>TRBV29-1|14|NA|TRBJ1-4
CSVEAAEGTEKLFF
>TRBV11-3|15|NA|TRBJ1-2
CASSLEGTEMGGYTF
>TRBV30|15|few|TRBJ1-4
CAWSSRDRGNEKLFF
>TRBV6-8|12|few|TRBJ2-7
CASTLGGREQYF
>TRBV11-3|17|medium-sized|TRBJ1-4
CASSSPGQGLLYEKLFF
>TRBV6-8|18|few|TRBJ2-1
CASRLLIAGGPVPNEQFF
>TRBV6-8|15|NA|TRBJ2-3
CASRGHPVGADTQYF
>TRBV11-3|15|few|TRBJ1-5
CASSPQAGLNQPQHF
>TRBV2|19|NA|TRBJ2-1
CASSVTWGGDPISYNEQFF
>TRBV6-8|13|NA|TRBJ2-1
CASSPRDSNEQFF
>TRBV15|15|few|TRBJ1-5
CATSRFQGKGQPQHF
>TRBV11-3|14|NA|TRBJ1-2
CASSSVTGNYGYTF
>TRBV30|15|once|TRBJ1-4
CAWKNGVVGNEKLFF
>TRBV6-8|17|few|TRBJ2-2
CASSYSGRLSGTGELFF
>TRBV14|13|NA|TRBJ1-1
CASSQARQGPAFF
>TRBV10-1|14|NA|TRBJ1-3
CASSPGSSGNTIYF
>TRBV19|16|NA|TRBJ2-1
CASSIIGQGGYNEQFF
>TRBV4-1|18|NA|TRBJ2-1
CASSQVEAGGPPYNEQFF
>TRBV19|15|NA|TRBJ2-1
CASSKTSGSLHEQFF
>TRBV19|14|NA|TRBJ2-7
CASSIKTGAYEQYF
>TRBV28|16|many|TRBJ2-5
CASSLGGWGAGETQYF
>TRBV6-8|16|medium-sized|TRBJ2-2
CASSYRPGVNTGELFF
>TRBV29-1|15|NA|TRBJ2-1
CSVDNPGLAHNEQFF
>TRBV16|13|few|TRBJ2-2
CASSQLRAGELFF
>TRBV6-8|15|medium-sized|TRBJ1-2
CASSVSGTGNQGYTF
>TRBV6-8|16|few|TRBJ2-7
CASSYASGRGSYEQYF
>TRBV15|19|large|TRBJ2-3
CATSSSRLAGDWDTDTQYF
>TRBV11-3|17|few|TRBJ2-5
CASSSYVLGTEGETQYF
>TRBV28|16|medium-sized|TRBJ1-2
CASSSIPRRDNYGYTF
>TRBV10-2|14|NA|TRBJ1-4
CASRTLATNEKLFF
>TRBV6-8|14|few|TRBJ2-1
CASIWTSGSGEQFF
>TRBV11-3|15|few|TRBJ2-1
CASSPNGQDYNEQFF
>TRBV12-2|14|medium-sized|TRBJ2-5
CATRQPGAGETQYF
>TRBV30|13|NA|TRBJ2-7
CAPDWREASEQYF
>TRBV6-1|14|few|TRBJ2-7
CASSEALASREQYF
>TRBV30|13|NA|TRBJ2-1
CAWRGLGQVEQFF
>TRBV15|16|few|TRBJ2-7
CATSSDIGTRTNEQYF
>TRBV9|14|few|TRBJ2-4
CASSVDGIGRAQYF
>TRBV11-3|14|few|TRBJ2-7
CASSLGGDGYEQYF
>TRBV19|17|NA|TRBJ2-7
CASSILPGQGSSYEQYF
>TRBV29-1|12|few|TRBJ2-7
CSVEDPGYEQYF
>TRBV6-8|15|NA|TRBJ1-1
CASSYGGRGGTEAFF
>TRBV11-3|14|NA|TRBJ1-1
CASSPGLQNTEAFF
>TRBV19|16|NA|TRBJ2-1
CASTPGGRSSYNEQFF
>TRBV28|14|large|TRBJ1-1
CASSLTGGITEAFF
>TRBV10-3|14|NA|TRBJ2-3
CAIGDSRGTDTQYF
>TRBV7-8|13|few|TRBJ2-7
CASSRESTYEQYF
>TRBV30|12|NA|TRBJ1-2
CAWTGGAHGYTF